One sample yielded the 30 T cell receptor beta chains listed below, sequenced in a study of beta chain features in type 1 diabetes. Study-level results: Shortening that was moderate but significant affected the TCRB CDR3s of Type 1 diabetes patients in all four CD4+ subsets.

These receptors' antigens are unknown. Investigators reverse transcribed all isolated RNA, so they sequenced expressed TCRB transcripts. Profiling relied on immunoSEQ multiplex PCR, and the TCRdb table lists in-frame clones only, not all of them. The sample lists roughly 290,000 clones; around 16% were seen once. The sequencing sample was made of naive CD4+ T cells from blood. Receptors originate from a man between 18 and 29 years old with type 1 diabetes.

This clone was counted only a few times. The chain combines TRBV4-1 with TRBJ1-5, with TRBD1 matching 9 bases. V lost 0 bases and J lost 0; bases outside the gene matches: 9. Germline values: CDR1 MGHRA, CDR2 YSYEKL. CDR3 length: 19 amino acids. CDR3 region: CASSQDRGTGYDSNQPQHF. The CDR3 DNA reads TGCGCCAGCAGCCAAGACCGTGGGACAGGGTATGATAGCAATCAGCCCCAGCATTTT.

The sample holds a few counts of this clone. V and J are TRBV6-5 and TRBJ2-3, with 9 bases identical to TRBD2. The germline gives CDR1 MNHEY, CDR2 SVGAGI. CDR3 length equals 15 residues. J lost 6 bases, V lost 6 bases, and 10 bases had no gene match. The CDR3 nucleotides are TGTGCCAGCAGGCCTTTAGCGGGAGTATGGGATACGCAGTATTTT. Protein product: CASRPLAGVWDTQYF.

This clone has only a few counts. V gene TRBV18 combines with J gene TRBJ2-1; 8 positions agree with TRBD2. This CDR3 region has 16 residues. Germline CDR1 KGHSH, CDR2 LQKENI. V gave up 8 bases and J gave up 12 bases; unmatched junction bases: 21. The CDR3 region is CASPPGREGLISRQFF. In DNA form, the CDR3 reads TGTGCCAGCCCTCCGGGCCGGGAGGGCCTTATCTCTAGGCAGTTCTTC.

The chain links TRBV5-4 to TRBJ2-7, with D maybe TRBD1 (8 bases). Trimming took off 4 bases at V and 3 bases at J, with 20 bases between the two ends. The length of the CDR3 is 16 residues. From germline, CDR1 is SGHNT and CDR2 YYREEE (reference sequence). In DNA, the CDR3 is TGTGCCAGCAGCGGGGGGGATGGACAGGGCTACTACGAGCAGTACTTC. Its translation is CASSGGDGQGYYEQYF.

This clone was observed a few times. V and J are TRBV28 and TRBJ1-2; 8 bases map to TRBD1. CDR1 is MDHEN, CDR2 SYDVKM, per germline. J lost 3 bases, V lost 4 bases, and 13 bases had no gene match. This CDR3 region has 17 residues. CDR3 amino acids: CASSSRTRTGKDYGYTF. The CDR3 bases are TGTGCCAGCAGTTCCCGAACCAGGACAGGGAAGGACTATGGCTACACCTTC.

This rearrangement joins TRBV10-3 to TRBJ2-3; 8 bases line up with TRBD2. Trimming cost V 0 bases and J 0 bases; bases outside gene matches: 8. This CDR3 comprises 18 residues. The germline V gene has CDR1 ENHRY and CDR2 SYGVKD. The CDR3 here is CAISESISSGVSTDTQYF. The CDR3 DNA is TGTGCCATCAGTGAGTCGATTAGTAGCGGGGTTAGCACAGATACGCAGTATTTT.

This chain joins TRBV21-1 and TRBJ2-7; the table gives TRBD2 as D, unverified against the DNA. TRBV21-1 is a documented pseudogene. The CDR3 is 16 residues long. CDR3 bases: TGTGCCAGCAGCAAAGAGTGGCGGGAGAGCCCCTACGAGCAGTACTTC. Encoded protein: CASSKEWRESPYEQYF.

The rearrangement joins TRBV5-4 to TRBJ2-5; D remains ambiguous. The V end lost 1 base, the J end lost 5 bases, and 9 bases lay between the germline ends. The CDR3 covers 13 residues. The V gene's germline CDR1 is SGHNT and CDR2 YYREEE (reference sequence). CDR3 sequence: CASSLYREETQYF. CDR3 coding DNA: TGTGCCAGCAGCTTGTACCGAGAGGAGACCCAGTACTTC.

This rearrangement joins TRBV9 to TRBJ2-3, with TRBD1 matching 9 bases. This CDR3 is 15 amino acids long. Per the germline V gene, CDR1 is SGDLS and CDR2 is YYNGEE. J was trimmed by 4 bases and V by 4 bases; bases with no gene match: 7. The CDR3 reads CASSSRTGVADTQYF. Written as DNA, the CDR3 is TGTGCCAGCAGCTCTAGGACAGGGGTCGCAGATACGCAGTATTTT. The variable domain in full, completed from reference TRBV9 and TRBJ2-3, reads DSGVTQTPKHLITATGQRVTLRCSPRSGDLSVYWYQQSLDQGLQFLIQYYNGEERAKGNILERFSAQQFPDLHSELNLSSLELGDSALYFCASSSRTGVADTQYFGPGTRLTVL.

The chain carries TRBV6-5 and TRBJ2-5, with TRBD2 as a possible D gene (6 bases). Germline V gene sequence: CDR1 MNHEY, CDR2 SVGAGI. The CDR3 totals 15 residues. Trimming cost V 8 bases and J 3 bases, with 19 bases left between them. In nucleotides, the CDR3 is TGTGCCAGCCGACGGGACTCAGCATCTAAAGAGACCCAGTACTTC. As protein: CASRRDSASKETQYF.

The V and J genes are TRBV6-6 and TRBJ1-2; 9 nucleotides align to TRBD1. V gave up 2 bases and J gave up 2 bases; unmatched junction bases: 0. Germline assignment: CDR1 MNHNY and CDR2 SVGAGI (reference sequence). CDR3 size: 14 residues. The CDR3 region is CASSYGQGNYGYTF. The CDR3 nucleotides read TGTGCCAGCAGTTACGGACAGGGGAACTATGGCTACACCTTC.

This clone was counted once. V gene TRBV4-3 combines with J gene TRBJ2-7; no clear D gene. The V and J ends lost 1 base and 3 bases respectively, with 10 bases between them. The CDR3 length is 14 residues. Germline CDR1 and CDR2: LGHNA and YSLEER. The CDR3 protein is CASSQGPSVYEQYF. For the CDR3, the DNA is TGCGCCAGCAGCCAAGGTCCCTCCGTCTACGAGCAGTACTTC.

The J gene is TRBJ1-1, the V gene TRBV27; 7 nucleotides align to TRBD1. The CDR3 length is 13 residues. V was clipped by 6 bases and J by 5 bases; unmatched bases: 6. Germline-derived CDR1 and CDR2 are MNHEY and SMNVEV (reference sequence). CDR3 amino acids: CASSRDSRTEAFF. CDR3 coding DNA: TGTGCCAGCAGCCGGGACAGCAGAACTGAAGCTTTCTTT.

In this sample, this clone turned up a few times. V is TRBV6-4 and J is TRBJ2-5, with TRBD2 matching over 7 bases. The CDR3 runs 16 residues. Germline trimming cut 5 bases from V and 0 bases from J; bases unmatched to any gene: 9. The germline V gene encodes CDR1 MRHNA and CDR2 SNTAGT. CDR3 sequence reads: CASSSRDYLYQETQYF. CDR3 DNA: TGTGCCAGCAGTTCCAGGGACTATTTGTACCAAGAGACCCAGTACTTC.

This clone was seen more than once but under ten times. The chain recombines TRBV28 with TRBJ2-7, with TRBD2 matching over 7 bases. CDR1 MDHEN and CDR2 SYDVKM come from the germline V gene. The CDR3 totals 13 residues. The V gene end was trimmed by 8 bases and the J gene end by 4 bases; junction bases not matched to a gene: 8. The CDR3, as DNA: TGTGCCAGCGGTCGGGAGGCCGTGTACGAGCAGTACTTC. Translating gives CASGREAVYEQYF.

This clone was recorded a few times. The chain links TRBV29-1 to TRBJ1-1; TRBD1 might be the D (5 bases). Germline CDR1 is SQVTM and CDR2 is ANQGSEA. This CDR3 region has 11 residues. Trimming left V 7 bases short and J 7 bases short, with 13 bases between. CDR3 bases: TGCAGCGCACTGGGGCAGGATGAAGCTTTCTTT. This codes for CSALGQDEAFF.

This clone was recorded a few times. The V call is TRBV5-1, the J call TRBJ2-1, with 10 bases matching TRBD2. The V segment lost 0 bases and the J segment 9 bases; nucleotides outside the gene matches: 6. Germline CDR1 and CDR2: SGHRS and YFSETQ. The CDR3 runs to 15 residues. CDR3 nucleotide sequence: TGCGCCAGCAGCTTGGGGCTAGCGGGAGTGGGTGAGCAGTTCTTC. It translates to CASSLGLAGVGEQFF.

This clone occurred a few times. The CDR3 is CASSLSGRQPQHF. As DNA, the CDR3 is TGCGCCAGCAGCTTGTCTGGGCGTCAGCCCCAGCATTTT. This chain links TRBV5-1 with TRBJ1-5; D remains ambiguous. Germline CDR1 reads SGHRS; CDR2 reads YFSETQ. The CDR3 loop spans 13 amino acids. V was clipped by 1 base and J by 6 bases, with 8 bases between them.

V and J are TRBV28 and TRBJ2-1; no clear D gene. Trimming took off 6 bases at V and 3 bases at J, with 6 bases between the two ends. CDR1 and CDR2 from the germline V gene are MDHEN and SYDVKM. The CDR3 has 12 amino acids. CDR3 DNA sequence: TGTGCCAGCAGACCACACTACAATGAGCAGTTCTTC. This translates into CASRPHYNEQFF. The complete variable domain, with remaining parts taken from reference TRBV28 and TRBJ2-1, reads DVKVTQSSRYLVKRTGEKVFLECVQDMDHENMFWYRQDPGLGLRLIYFSYDVKMKEKGDIPEGYSVSREKKERFSLILESASTNQTSMYLCASRPHYNEQFFGPGTRLTVL.

The chain uses TRBV6-1 and TRBJ2-7; D is perhaps TRBD1 (5 bases). V lost 11 bases and J lost 3, with 17 bases in between. The CDR3 covers 13 residues. Germline V gene lookup returns CDR1 MNHNS and CDR2 SASEGT. The CDR3 nucleotides are TGTGCCGGACATATAGACGGCGACTACGAGCAGTACTTC. Translation gives CAGHIDGDYEQYF.

J is TRBJ1-5 and V is TRBV19, with 7 bases lining up with TRBD1. This CDR3 has 15 amino acids. CDR1 LNHDA and CDR2 SQIVND come from the germline V gene (reference sequence). The trim removed 7 bases at V and 2 bases at J, leaving 8 bases unmatched. The CDR3 spells CASTTGQLRNQPQHF. The CDR3 DNA follows: TGTGCCAGTACCACGGGACAGCTACGCAATCAGCCCCAGCATTTT.

V gene TRBV4-2 combines with J gene TRBJ2-1, with 7 bases matching TRBD2. Losses at the gene ends were 4 bases for V and 4 bases for J; bases not matched to a gene: 4. This CDR3 contains 14 residues. The germline V gene has CDR1 LGHNA and CDR2 YNFKEQ. The CDR3 spells CASSPKGLYNEQFF. In DNA, the CDR3 is TGTGCCAGCAGCCCGAAGGGACTATACAATGAGCAGTTCTTC.

V gene TRBV7-2 combines with J gene TRBJ2-1; tentatively, D is TRBD2 (7 bases). The germline gives CDR1 SGHTA, CDR2 FQGNSA. The CDR3 length is 16 residues. With 3 bases removed from V and 10 bases from J, the gap between germline ends came to 22 bases. The CDR3 bases are TGTGCCAGCAGCTTGGGGCTCGGGCGGGGGCATTGGGAGCAGTTCTTC. This encodes CASSLGLGRGHWEQFF. The whole variable domain, remainder taken from reference TRBV7-2 and TRBJ2-1, is GAGVSQSPSNKVTEKGKDVELRCDPISGHTALYWYRQSLGQGLEFLIYFQGNSAPDKSGLPSDRFSAERTGGSVSTLTIQRTQQEDSAVYLCASSLGLGRGHWEQFFGPGTRLTVL.

The chain joins TRBV28 to TRBJ1-2; D uncertain. V was pared by 4 bases and J by 6 bases, with 9 bases between. This CDR3 comprises 12 residues. Germline loops: CDR1 MDHEN, CDR2 SYDVKM. The CDR3 region has the DNA TGTGCCAGCAGTTCCCCGGAGGATGGCTACACCTTC. The encoded protein is CASSSPEDGYTF.

The chain carries TRBV7-9 and TRBJ2-7; tentatively, D is TRBD2 (5 bases). The V gene lost 6 bases and the J gene lost 6 bases, with 15 bases spanning the gap. Looked up from germline, CDR1 is SEHNR and CDR2 is FQNEAQ (reference sequence). The CDR3 runs 13 residues. This CDR3 is CASRQANGVEQYF. The CDR3, as DNA: TGTGCCAGCAGACAAGCAAACGGGGTCGAGCAGTACTTC.

The chain links TRBV18 to TRBJ2-3, with D perhaps matching TRBD2 (6 bases). Germline V lookup: CDR1 KGHSH, CDR2 LQKENI. The V end lost 2 bases, the J end lost 5 bases, and 14 bases lay between the germline ends. This CDR3 spans 15 amino acids. CDR3 region: CASSPGTSEGDTQYF. The DNA of the CDR3 is TGTGCCAGCTCACCAGGGACTTCCGAAGGAGATACGCAGTATTTT.

This clone was counted between two and nine times. V and J are TRBV5-5 and TRBJ2-1, with a possible D match to TRBD2 (5 bases). V was cut by 4 bases and J by 3 bases, with 17 bases left in between. Germline V gene lookup returns CDR1 SGHKS and CDR2 YYEKEE (reference sequence). This CDR3 spans 16 amino acids. CDR3 bases: TGTGCCAGCAGCATCAGCAGCGCGGGTTACTACAATGAGCAGTTCTTC. It translates to CASSISSAGYYNEQFF.

The J gene is TRBJ2-7, the V gene TRBV10-3; 15 bases align to TRBD2. From germline, CDR1 is ENHRY and CDR2 SYGVKD. V lost 6 bases and J lost 5; bases outside the gene matches: 2. The CDR3 spans 14 residues. The CDR3 protein is CAISWTSGGDEQYF. The CDR3 DNA is TGTGCCATCAGCTGGACTAGCGGGGGGGACGAGCAGTACTTC.

The V call is TRBV10-3, the J call TRBJ2-7, with 11 bases that match TRBD2. Germline V gene lookup returns CDR1 ENHRY and CDR2 SYGVKD. V was clipped by 10 bases and J by 0 bases; unmatched bases: 5. The length of the CDR3 is 14 residues. CDR3 protein: CATLAGGNSYEQYF. The CDR3 nucleotides are TGTGCCACCCTAGCGGGGGGTAACTCCTACGAGCAGTACTTC.

This clone was seen a handful of times. The chain is built from TRBV7-8 and TRBJ1-5; the D gene is possibly TRBD1 (5 bases). V was pared by 6 bases and J by 4 bases, with 22 bases between. In germline, CDR1 is SGHVS, CDR2 FQNEAQ. This CDR3 spans 17 amino acids. This CDR3 reads CASSYGPSTAYNQPQHF. DNA for the CDR3: TGTGCCAGCAGTTATGGCCCGTCGACAGCCTATAATCAGCCCCAGCATTTT.